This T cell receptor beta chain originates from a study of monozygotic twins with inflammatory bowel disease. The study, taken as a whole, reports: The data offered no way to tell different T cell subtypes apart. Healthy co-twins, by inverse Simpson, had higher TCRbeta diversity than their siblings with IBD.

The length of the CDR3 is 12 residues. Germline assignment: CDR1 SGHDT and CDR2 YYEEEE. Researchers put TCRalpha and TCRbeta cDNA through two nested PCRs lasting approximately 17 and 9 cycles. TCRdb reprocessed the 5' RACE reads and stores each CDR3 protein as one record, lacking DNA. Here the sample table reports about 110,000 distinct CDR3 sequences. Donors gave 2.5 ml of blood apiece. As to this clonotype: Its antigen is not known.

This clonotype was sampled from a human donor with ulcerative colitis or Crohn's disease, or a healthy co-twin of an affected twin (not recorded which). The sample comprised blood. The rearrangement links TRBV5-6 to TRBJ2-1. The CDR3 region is CASSWGRNEQFF. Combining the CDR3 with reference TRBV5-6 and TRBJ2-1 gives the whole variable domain DAGVTQSPTHLIKTRGQQVTLRCSPKSGHDTVSWYQQALGQGPQFIFQYYEEEERQRGNFPDRFSGHQFPNYSSELNVNALLLGDSALYLCASSWGRNEQFFGPGTRLTVL.